This is a list of T cell receptor beta chains from one sample in a study of cytomegalovirus exposure and HLA in healthy donors. Clones were sequenced by immunoSEQ multiplex PCR, and TCRdb holds only the in-frame ones, with some missing. The repertoire holds 150,000 to 200,000 clones, with about four fifths as singletons. Material: PBMCs. Receptors originate from a male donor in good health and CMV-seropositive. CDR3s leave out the opening cysteine and the closing phenylalanine or tryptophan. Some rows mark clone size as missing; the rest say once, few, many or name a class of expanded clone.

j_gene: TRBJ1-3; v_gene: TRBV5-1; abundance: -; CDR3aa: ASSLEGQAVGNTIY
j_gene: TRBJ1-1; v_gene: TRBV13; abundance: -; CDR3aa: ASSLRYKDRSTEAF
j_gene: TRBJ2-6; v_gene: TRBV7-8; abundance: -; CDR3aa: ASSLPRVGANVLT
j_gene: TRBJ2-2; v_gene: TRBV6-6; abundance: -; CDR3aa: ASSWTRSNTGELF
j_gene: TRBJ2-2; v_gene: TRBV9; abundance: -; CDR3aa: ASSFQTGEGELF
j_gene: TRBJ2-5; v_gene: TRBV7-6; abundance: -; CDR3aa: ASSLPRGDRGGRETQY
j_gene: TRBJ1-2; v_gene: TRBV7-8; abundance: -; CDR3aa: ASSPRGGTGPGNYGYT
j_gene: TRBJ1-1; v_gene: TRBV5-6; abundance: -; CDR3aa: ASSLKVQGATEAF
j_gene: TRBJ1-1; v_gene: TRBV6-6; abundance: once; CDR3aa: ASSRVRLAEAF
j_gene: TRBJ1-2; v_gene: TRBV9; abundance: -; CDR3aa: ASSVKGQIHYGYT
j_gene: TRBJ2-7; v_gene: TRBV18; abundance: -; CDR3aa: ASSPGLAGTYEQY
j_gene: TRBJ1-1; v_gene: TRBV7-9; abundance: -; CDR3aa: ASSREGGGTEAF
j_gene: TRBJ2-1; v_gene: TRBV19; abundance: -; CDR3aa: ASRISGTSSYNEQF
j_gene: TRBJ2-7; v_gene: TRBV30; abundance: -; CDR3aa: AQSDKLAAYEQY
j_gene: TRBJ2-1; v_gene: TRBV28; abundance: -; CDR3aa: ASRPPYRDRGYNEQF
j_gene: TRBJ2-2; v_gene: TRBV7-9; abundance: -; CDR3aa: ASTHRGRQGLGGELF
j_gene: TRBJ2-1; v_gene: TRBV5-1; abundance: -; CDR3aa: ASSLATRTDDNEQF
j_gene: TRBJ1-5; v_gene: TRBV30; abundance: -; CDR3aa: AWSTRQGVGNQPQH
j_gene: TRBJ2-1; v_gene: TRBV7-9; abundance: -; CDR3aa: ASSPRLAGGNEQF
j_gene: TRBJ1-1; v_gene: TRBV11-2; abundance: -; CDR3aa: ASSYRENTEAF
j_gene: TRBJ1-2; v_gene: TRBV30; abundance: -; CDR3aa: AWREGASGYT
j_gene: TRBJ1-1; v_gene: TRBV28; abundance: -; CDR3aa: ASNSGVVEAF
j_gene: TRBJ2-7; v_gene: TRBV30; abundance: -; CDR3aa: AWKGGSYEQY
j_gene: TRBJ2-7; v_gene: TRBV5-1; abundance: -; CDR3aa: ASSLDPVGRSEQY
j_gene: TRBJ2-1; v_gene: TRBV5-4; abundance: -; CDR3aa: ASSSPTGGSSYNEQF
j_gene: TRBJ2-7; v_gene: TRBV6-5; abundance: -; CDR3aa: ASSAPGQGNEQY
j_gene: TRBJ2-1; v_gene: TRBV7-8; abundance: -; CDR3aa: ASSPPEGEQF
j_gene: TRBJ1-1; v_gene: TRBV4-1; abundance: -; CDR3aa: ASSVQGAGTEAF
j_gene: TRBJ1-2; v_gene: TRBV5-1; abundance: -; CDR3aa: ASSSMRGTGPNYGYT
j_gene: TRBJ1-2; v_gene: TRBV6-4; abundance: -; CDR3aa: ASSAPGGLGYT
j_gene: TRBJ1-6; v_gene: TRBV6-1; abundance: -; CDR3aa: ASSGILGGSYNSPLH
j_gene: TRBJ2-5; v_gene: TRBV7-9; abundance: -; CDR3aa: ASSPWTSGSRETQY
j_gene: TRBJ2-4; v_gene: TRBV11-2; abundance: -; CDR3aa: ASSFSGQNIQY
j_gene: TRBJ2-6; v_gene: TRBV27; abundance: -; CDR3aa: ASSPRPGGAGANVLT
j_gene: TRBJ1-1; v_gene: TRBV19; abundance: -; CDR3aa: ASSPMAAEAF
j_gene: TRBJ1-6; v_gene: TRBV5-4; abundance: -; CDR3aa: ASSLAGAGELH
j_gene: TRBJ1-2; v_gene: TRBV10-3; abundance: -; CDR3aa: ASNREGYGYT
j_gene: TRBJ2-1; v_gene: TRBV6-5; abundance: -; CDR3aa: ASSYSNRVEYEQF
j_gene: TRBJ2-1; v_gene: TRBV30; abundance: -; CDR3aa: AWTVRQDNEQF
j_gene: TRBJ2-1; v_gene: TRBV19; abundance: few; CDR3aa: ASSTTPYNEQF
j_gene: TRBJ1-1; v_gene: TRBV6-5; abundance: few; CDR3aa: ASSYSTGTEAF
j_gene: TRBJ2-3; v_gene: TRBV11-2; abundance: -; CDR3aa: ASKLAGAPSSTDTQY
j_gene: TRBJ2-2; v_gene: TRBV9; abundance: -; CDR3aa: ASSPGPGLFTGELF
j_gene: TRBJ2-3; v_gene: TRBV5-4; abundance: once; CDR3aa: ASSSPGLLEDTQY
j_gene: TRBJ1-6; v_gene: TRBV7-6; abundance: -; CDR3aa: ASSFSVQGNSPLH
j_gene: TRBJ2-2; v_gene: TRBV19; abundance: -; CDR3aa: ASSIYPLAGGDTGELF